Here is one T cell receptor beta chain with its context. Its antigen remains unidentified. The data originate from a study of PD-L1 blockade in urothelial cancer. Across the whole study: Peripheral blood specimens exhibited a median yield of around 130,000 T cells. Study conclusions and caveats: Lower pretreatment blood TCR clonality, under the median, predicted better survival, researchers reported.

Per the germline V gene, CDR1 is WSHSY and CDR2 is SAAADI. Trimming pared 0 bases from V and 6 bases from J, leaving 21 bases between. The CDR3 covers 18 residues. Patients in the study were battling locally advanced or metastatic urothelial carcinoma. Patient sample counts ranged from 1 to 8, pretreatment and on-treatment. Assay: immunoSEQ multiplex PCR; the TCRdb copy retains only in-frame clones and omits some. This sample carries about 88,000 clones, 90% of them seen once, and the ten largest clones take 9.4%. The chain recombines TRBV10-2 with TRBJ2-1; D might be TRBD1 (5 bases). Specimen: PBMCs, collected around atezolizumab (anti-PD-L1) treatment. This TCR came from a man aged 55 to 69 with urothelial cancer. The CDR3 loop reads CASSESTVRYPPLNEQFF. CDR3 DNA: TGCGCCAGCAGTGAGTCGACAGTACGGTACCCGCCCCTCAATGAGCAGTTCTTC.